These 18 T cell receptor beta chains were all obtained from the same sample, sequenced in a study of blood T cell repertoires in COVID-19. Using immunoSEQ multiplex PCR, the repertoire was profiled, and TCRdb retains in-frame clones only, with some absent. The data hold some 80,000 clones, with 79% observed a single time. Sample: peripheral blood. These receptors were collected from a woman over 75 with active or convalescent COVID-19.

The chain carries TRBV18 and TRBJ2-4, with 9 bases aligning to TRBD1. This CDR3 spans 15 amino acids. Trimming cost V 2 bases and J 3 bases; bases outside gene matches: 2. CDR1 is KGHSH, CDR2 LQKENI, per germline. CDR3 region: CASSPATGGKNIQYF. The CDR3, as DNA: TGTGCCAGCTCACCAGCGACAGGGGGCAAAAACATTCAGTACTTC.

The chain employs TRBV11-1 and TRBJ2-1; 7 bases fit TRBD1. The germline CDR1 and CDR2 sequences are SGHAT and FQDESV (reference sequence). Trimming took 9 bases from V and 0 from J; bases not matched to a gene: 8. This CDR3 has 15 amino acids. The CDR3 nucleotides are TGTGCCAGTACAAAGGGGGCTTACTCCTACAATGAGCAGTTCTTC. Its translation: CASTKGAYSYNEQFF.

The chain has TRBV7-8 and TRBJ2-1; TRBD2 aligns across 9 bases. The CDR3 sequence is 17 residues long. V lost 0 bases, J lost 5 bases, and 8 bases stayed unmatched. CDR1 and CDR2 from the germline V gene are SGHVS and FQNEAQ. CDR3 sequence (DNA): TGTGCCAGCAGCTTAGCGCTCAGACCTAGCGGGAACAATGAGCAGTTCTTC. It specifies CASSLALRPSGNNEQFF.

The rearrangement links TRBV19 to TRBJ2-7; possibly TRBD1 for D (5 bases). The length of the CDR3 is 12 residues. The ends were cut back, 5 bases at V and 6 bases at J, with 11 bases in the middle. Germline-derived CDR1 and CDR2 are LNHDA and SQIVND (reference sequence). Here the CDR3 DNA reads TGTGCCAGTAGTCGGTGGGGCCGCGAGCAGTACTTC. It is translated as CASSRWGREQYF.

The chain joins TRBV30 to TRBJ1-5; perhaps TRBD1 as D (6 bases). Per germline, CDR1 GTSNPN and CDR2 SVGIG (reference sequence). Deletions cut 1 base from V and 7 bases from J, with 11 bases between. The CDR3 has 13 residues. CDR3 bases: TGTGCCTGGAGTGCAGGGCAGGGGCAGCCCCAGCATTTT. It translates to CAWSAGQGQPQHF.

The chain uses TRBV5-1 and TRBJ1-4, with D possibly being TRBD1 (6 bases). The germline CDR1 and CDR2 sequences are SGHRS and YFSETQ. Trimming removed 3 bases from V and 5 bases from J, with 14 bases in between. The CDR3 totals 15 residues. The CDR3 DNA is TGCGCCAGCAGCTCGGCGGACAGAATAAATGAAAAACTGTTTTTT. This encodes CASSSADRINEKLFF.

The rearrangement links TRBV7-5 to TRBJ2-3; the table's D call of TRBD2 was not tested on the DNA. TRBV7-5 corresponds to a pseudogene. This CDR3 has 13 residues. The CDR3 nucleotides are TGTGCCAGAAGCGGGGGACTACCAGATACGCAGTATTTT. Translated, it gives CARSGGLPDTQYF.

Written as DNA, the CDR3 is TGTGCCAGCAGTTTAGGGGGGACAGGGGCCCGAACGCCCCAGCATTTT. As protein: CASSLGGTGARTPQHF. The chain employs TRBV27 and TRBJ1-5, with 10 bases matching TRBD1. The V segment lost 2 bases and the J segment 9 bases; nucleotides outside the gene matches: 10. Germline V gene lookup returns CDR1 MNHEY and CDR2 SMNVEV (reference sequence). The CDR3 is made up of 16 amino acids.

This chain uses TRBV6-2 or TRBV6-3 with TRBJ2-2; D is perhaps TRBD1 (6 bases). CDR3 length equals 13 residues. V lost 2 bases, J lost 5 bases, and 6 bases lay in between. The germline CDR1 and CDR2 sequences are MNHEY and SVGEGT. CDR3 sequence reads: CASSYTGTGELFF. The CDR3 DNA reads TGTGCCAGCAGTTACACAGGGACCGGGGAGCTGTTTTTT.

The CDR3 here is CASSVTGANTEAFF. The CDR3 DNA follows: TGTGCCAGCTCAGTGACAGGGGCGAACACTGAAGCTTTCTTT. The chain joins TRBV18 to TRBJ1-1, with TRBD1 matching 8 bases. The J segment lost 1 base and the V segment lost 5 bases, leaving 3 bases of the junction unmatched. CDR1 is KGHSH and CDR2 is LQKENI in the germline V gene. The CDR3 consists of 14 residues.

This chain uses TRBV2 with TRBJ1-2; weak D call: TRBD1 (5 bases). Germline V gives CDR1 SNHLY, CDR2 FYNNEI. This CDR3 is built from 17 residues. V lost 8 bases and J lost 2, with 24 bases in between. CDR3 DNA: TGTGCCAGCGATCTCCCTAGGGAGGGGAGGAGGAACTATGGCTACACCTTC. This sequence encodes CASDLPREGRRNYGYTF.

The gene calls are TRBV11-2 and TRBJ2-7, with 7 bases that match TRBD1. Losses at the gene ends were 5 bases for V and 3 bases for J; bases not matched to a gene: 7. Per germline, CDR1 SGHAT and CDR2 FQNNGV. CDR3 length: 14 residues. The CDR3 here is CASSRRQGGYEQYF. In nucleotides, the CDR3 is TGTGCCAGCAGCCGCCGACAGGGCGGCTACGAGCAGTACTTC. Drawing the rest from reference TRBV11-2 and TRBJ2-7, the complete variable domain is EAGVAQSPRYKIIEKRQSVAFWCNPISGHATLYWYQQILGQGPKLLIQFQNNGVVDDSQLPKDRFSAERLKGVDSTLKIQPAKLEDSAVYLCASSRRQGGYEQYFGPGTRLTVT.

This chain connects TRBV29-1 to TRBJ2-1, with 13 nucleotides matching TRBD2. Germline CDR1 reads SQVTM; CDR2 reads ANQGSEA. This CDR3 spans 15 amino acids. V lost 6 bases and J lost 0; bases outside the gene matches: 2. This CDR3 is CSVRTSGGSYNEQFF. For the CDR3, the DNA is TGCAGCGTGAGGACTAGCGGGGGCTCCTACAATGAGCAGTTCTTC.

The chain has TRBV7-2 and TRBJ2-1, with 9 bases matching TRBD2. This CDR3 has 17 residues. The germline V gene encodes CDR1 SGHTA and CDR2 FQGNSA. The V segment lost 0 bases and the J segment 3 bases; nucleotides outside the gene matches: 6. CDR3 sequence (DNA): TGTGCCAGCAGCTTAGCTCGCGGGAGGGCTTACTACAATGAGCAGTTCTTC. This translates into CASSLARGRAYYNEQFF. Using reference TRBV7-2 and TRBJ2-1 for the parts outside the CDR3, the full variable domain is GAGVSQSPSNKVTEKGKDVELRCDPISGHTALYWYRQSLGQGLEFLIYFQGNSAPDKSGLPSDRFSAERTGGSVSTLTIQRTQQEDSAVYLCASSLARGRAYYNEQFFGPGTRLTVL.

This clone was observed a single time. The chain carries TRBV7-6 and TRBJ2-7, with a weak D call TRBD1 (5 bases). The CDR3 sequence is 13 residues long. CDR1 and CDR2 (germline): SGHVS, FNYEAQ. Trimming cost V 5 bases and J 4 bases, with 12 bases left between them. The CDR3 is CASSPSGLYEQYF. The DNA for the CDR3 is TGTGCCAGCAGCCCGTCAGGGCTGTACGAGCAGTACTTC.

This rearrangement joins TRBV2 to TRBJ2-5; 11 nucleotides match TRBD2. CDR1 and CDR2 from the germline V gene are SNHLY and FYNNEI. The trim removed 4 bases at V and 5 bases at J, leaving 6 bases unmatched. The CDR3 extends over 15 amino acids. The CDR3 region has the DNA TGTGCCAGCAGTGGCGGTAGCGGGAGGGCGGAGACCCAGTACTTC. It translates to CASSGGSGRAETQYF. The complete variable domain, with remaining parts taken from reference TRBV2 and TRBJ2-5, reads EPEVTQTPSHQVTQMGQEVILRCVPISNHLYFYWYRQILGQKVEFLVSFYNNEISEKSEIFDDQFSVERPDGSNFTLKIRSTKLEDSAMYFCASSGGSGRAETQYFGPGTRLLVL.

The chain employs TRBV21-1 and TRBJ1-2. TRBV21-1 constitutes a pseudogene. CDR3 length: 16 amino acids. CDR3 bases: TGTGCCAGCAGCCTCCTACCCAGGGAGGAGGCCTATGGCTACACCTTC. Its translation: CASSLLPREEAYGYTF.

The V call is TRBV28, the J call TRBJ1-2, with no clear D. V lost 5 bases and J 5 bases, leaving 18 bases between the germline ends. Per germline, CDR1 MDHEN and CDR2 SYDVKM. The CDR3 has 15 amino acids. The DNA of the CDR3 is TGTGCCAGCAGTGGATCGGATGCTAGAAATTATGGCTACACCTTC. As protein: CASSGSDARNYGYTF.